These 30 T cell receptor beta chains were all obtained from the same sample, sequenced in a study of OX40 agonist ivuxolimab in advanced cancers. Only in-frame clones appear in the TCRdb table, and some are missing; sequencing was by immunoSEQ multiplex PCR. The sample shows tens of thousands of clones, about 86% of them seen only once. Material: CD4+ or CD8+ T cells sorted from blood, obtained in a trial of the OX40 agonist ivuxolimab. These receptors were taken from an adult with an advanced solid tumor such as melanoma, head and neck, liver or kidney cancer.

The V gene is TRBV21-1, the J gene TRBJ1-5; whether TRBD1, the table's D call, matches the DNA was not checked. TRBV21-1 is given as a pseudogene. CDR3 size: 17 residues. The CDR3, as DNA: TGTGCCAGCAGCAAAGCCGGGACAGGGGTCTACCATCAGCCCCAGCATTTT. This encodes CASSKAGTGVYHQPQHF.

The chain recombines TRBV30 with TRBJ2-2, with D possibly being TRBD1 (5 bases). Deletions cut 3 bases from V and 2 bases from J, with 13 bases between. This CDR3 has 15 residues. Germline loops: CDR1 GTSNPN, CDR2 SVGIG (reference sequence). This chain's CDR3 is CAWRPRQLNTGELFF. CDR3 DNA: TGTGCCTGGAGACCGAGACAGCTTAACACCGGGGAGCTGTTTTTT.

The chain has TRBV6-6 and TRBJ2-2; D is unclear. V was pared by 7 bases and J by 2 bases, with 11 bases between. Germline CDR1 MNHNY, CDR2 SVGAGI (reference sequence). The CDR3 is 14 amino acids. The CDR3: CASILTGNTGELFF. The CDR3 DNA is TGTGCCAGCATCCTGACCGGTAACACCGGGGAGCTGTTTTTT.

This clone was seen more than once but under ten times. The V and J genes are TRBV2 and TRBJ1-4, with D perhaps matching TRBD1 (5 bases). V was pared by 4 bases and J by 8 bases, with 20 bases between. Germline CDR1 is SNHLY and CDR2 is FYNNEI. The CDR3 sequence is 16 residues long. CDR3 loop: CASSGPGVGELEKLFF. The CDR3, as DNA: TGTGCCAGCAGTGGTCCGGGGGTAGGGGAGCTCGAAAAACTGTTTTTT. Full variable domain (rest looked up from reference TRBV2 and TRBJ1-4): EPEVTQTPSHQVTQMGQEVILRCVPISNHLYFYWYRQILGQKVEFLVSFYNNEISEKSEIFDDQFSVERPDGSNFTLKIRSTKLEDSAMYFCASSGPGVGELEKLFFGSGTQLSVL.

The rearrangement joins TRBV5-1 to TRBJ1-6, with 9 nucleotides matching TRBD1. Germline loops: CDR1 SGHRS, CDR2 YFSETQ. V shed 4 bases, J shed 6 bases, and the junction held 8 bases outside the gene matches. The CDR3 has 16 residues. The CDR3 loop reads CASSPSTGGRNSPLHF. The CDR3, as DNA: TGCGCCAGCAGCCCGTCAACAGGGGGCCGTAATTCACCCCTCCACTTT.

J is TRBJ2-3 and V is TRBV10-3; unclear D gene. Germline V gene data show CDR1 as ENHRY and CDR2 as SYGVKD. V lost 6 bases to trimming and J lost 2 bases, with 12 bases between them. CDR3 length: 14 residues. CDR3 loop: CAISAVGYTDTQYF. The DNA for the CDR3 is TGTGCCATCAGCGCTGTGGGGTACACAGATACGCAGTATTTT.

This clone was observed a handful of times. J is TRBJ1-5 and V is TRBV5-8; D remains ambiguous. Trimming left V 2 bases short and J 8 bases short, with 11 bases between. Looked up from germline, CDR1 is SGHTS and CDR2 is YDEGEE. This CDR3 comprises 13 residues. The CDR3 nucleotides read TGTGCCAGCAGCTTATCTGGGTATAAGCCCCAGCATTTT. Protein product: CASSLSGYKPQHF.

The rearrangement uses TRBV6-5 and TRBJ1-1, with 7 bases that match TRBD1. Looked up from germline, CDR1 is MNHEY and CDR2 is SVGAGI. With 2 bases clipped from V and 0 bases from J, the junction kept 0 bases outside the gene matches. The CDR3 totals 14 residues. CDR3 loop: CASSYGTVNTEAFF. The DNA for the CDR3 is TGTGCCAGCAGTTACGGGACAGTGAACACTGAAGCTTTCTTT.

The chain couples TRBV6-5 to TRBJ2-7; 9 bases are shared with TRBD1. Germline V CDR1 and CDR2: MNHEY, SVGAGI. V shed 8 bases and J 1 base; nucleotides not matched to a gene: 6. This CDR3 has 14 residues. The CDR3 reads CASAWTGASYEQYF. The CDR3 DNA sequence: TGTGCCAGCGCTTGGACAGGGGCTTCCTACGAGCAGTACTTC.

This chain uses TRBV5-4 with TRBJ2-3; 8 bases line up with TRBD1. The CDR3 has 16 residues. V shed 4 bases, J shed 4 bases, and the junction held 11 bases outside the gene matches. Germline loops: CDR1 SGHNT, CDR2 YYREEE (reference sequence). The CDR3 loop is CASSRTGTGSSDTQYF. As DNA, the CDR3 is TGTGCCAGCAGCCGAACCGGGACAGGAAGTTCAGATACGCAGTATTTT. The whole variable domain, filled in from reference TRBV5-4 and TRBJ2-3, reads ETGVTQSPTHLIKTRGQQVTLRCSSQSGHNTVSWYQQALGQGPQFIFQYYREEENGRGNFPPRFSGLQFPNYSSELNVNALELDDSALYLCASSRTGTGSSDTQYFGPGTRLTVL.

This clone was observed a single time. The J gene is TRBJ1-5, the V gene TRBV2; 7 nucleotides agree with TRBD1. This CDR3 has 15 amino acids. The J segment lost 3 bases and the V segment lost 7 bases, leaving 9 bases of the junction unmatched. CDR1 and CDR2 from the germline V gene are SNHLY and FYNNEI. CDR3 protein: CASTRGGQVNQPQHF. The CDR3 DNA reads TGTGCCAGCACCCGGGGAGGACAGGTCAATCAGCCCCAGCATTTT.

The chain carries TRBV7-3 and TRBJ1-2; D is possibly TRBD1 (5 bases). This CDR3 is built from 13 residues. In germline, CDR1 is SGHTA, CDR2 FQGTGA. V was pared by 1 base and J by 4 bases, with 7 bases between. CDR3 sequence (DNA): TGTGCCAGCAGCTTAATGGGGGGCTATGGCTACACCTTC. It translates to CASSLMGGYGYTF.

CDR3 nucleotide sequence: TGCGCCAGCAGTTTTGGGGGGCGCTCAGATACGCAGTATTTT. Its translation: CASSFGGRSDTQYF. The chain couples TRBV5-1 to TRBJ2-3; either TRBD1 or TRBD2 may fit D (6 bases each). The CDR3 sequence is 14 residues long. CDR1 and CDR2 from the germline V gene are SGHRS and YFSETQ. The V end lost 5 bases, the J end lost 4 bases, and 14 bases lay between the germline ends.

This chain uses TRBV9 with TRBJ1-3; a possible D gene is TRBD1 (6 bases). V lost 0 bases and J 2 bases, leaving 12 bases between the germline ends. The CDR3 has 16 residues. Per the germline V gene, CDR1 is SGDLS and CDR2 is YYNGEE. CDR3 in DNA: TGTGCCAGCAGCGTAGCTTTGGGGGCTGCTGGAAACACCATATATTTT. This codes for CASSVALGAAGNTIYF.

V usage is TRBV6-1 and J usage is TRBJ2-1; TRBD1 agrees at 8 bases. Germline CDR1 is MNHNS and CDR2 is SASEGT. Trimming cost V 5 bases and J 10 bases; bases outside gene matches: 4. The CDR3 runs 12 residues. The CDR3: CASSRQGREQFF. CDR3 bases: TGTGCCAGCAGTAGACAGGGGAGAGAGCAGTTCTTC.

This chain connects TRBV15 to TRBJ2-5; D unresolved. The germline CDR1 and CDR2 sequences are LNHNV and YYDKDF (reference sequence). The CDR3 contains 15 residues. V was cut by 0 bases and J by 4 bases, with 12 bases left in between. The CDR3 coding sequence is TGTGCCACCAGCAGAGATGGGCTAGACTTAGAGACCCAGTACTTC. Translating it yields CATSRDGLDLETQYF.

V gene TRBV2 combines with J gene TRBJ1-2, with 7 nucleotides matching TRBD1. Germline lookup yields CDR1 SNHLY and CDR2 FYNNEI. Trimming removed 6 bases from V and 5 bases from J; junction bases left unmatched: 0. The CDR3 totals 11 residues. CDR3 bases: TGTGCCAGCAGACAGGGGTATGGCTACACCTTC. Translating it yields CASRQGYGYTF.

The chain employs TRBV29-1 and TRBJ2-7; D is uncertain. Trimming shortened V by 5 bases and J by 3 bases, and 11 bases separated the two germline ends. CDR1 is SQVTM, CDR2 ANQGSEA, per germline. The CDR3 has 12 amino acids. The CDR3, as DNA: TGCAGCGTTCAGTCAGATCGCTACGAGCAGTACTTC. The encoded protein is CSVQSDRYEQYF.

Points on this clone: This is likely a read error, given that the CDR3 carries no conserved phenylalanine or tryptophan at its end. The chain couples TRBV20-1 to TRBJ1-1, with D hard to call. This CDR3 is built from 11 residues. The V gene lost 0 bases and the J gene lost 8 bases, with 7 bases spanning the gap. Germline lookup yields CDR1 DFQATT and CDR2 SNEGSKA (reference sequence). CDR3 amino acids: CSAREAREAFL. The CDR3, as DNA: TGCAGTGCTAGAGAGGCAAGGGAAGCTTTCCTT.

The chain uses TRBV10-3 and TRBJ1-1, with D perhaps matching TRBD1 (5 bases). V was pared by 3 bases and J by 5 bases, with 7 bases between. The CDR3 covers 12 residues. Looked up from germline, CDR1 is ENHRY and CDR2 is SYGVKD. In DNA, the CDR3 is TGTGCCATCAGTGATGGGGGGACTGAAGCTTTCTTT. It encodes CAISDGGTEAFF.

The J gene is TRBJ2-7, the V gene TRBV6-5; 7 bases map to TRBD2. The ends lost 8 bases at V and 0 bases at J; junction bases unmatched: 4. Per germline, CDR1 MNHEY and CDR2 SVGAGI. The CDR3 is 13 amino acids. The CDR3 bases are TGTGCCAGCGGGGGGGGATTCTCCTACGAGCAGTACTTC. Protein product: CASGGGFSYEQYF.

The V gene is TRBV6-1, the J gene TRBJ1-1; D is unclear. V was pared by 6 bases and J by 5 bases, with 19 bases between. Looked up from germline, CDR1 is MNHNS and CDR2 is SASEGT. CDR3 length equals 15 residues. The CDR3 sequence is CASSPQFGLGTEAFF. In DNA form, the CDR3 reads TGTGCCAGCAGCCCCCAGTTTGGGTTGGGAACTGAAGCTTTCTTT.

This chain joins TRBV6-1 and TRBJ2-3; D is possibly TRBD2 (5 bases). There are 17 residues in the CDR3. CDR1 is MNHNS and CDR2 is SASEGT in the germline V gene. Trimming cost V 0 bases and J 0 bases, with 13 bases left between them. The CDR3 spells CASSEARSGLSTDTQYF. CDR3 DNA: TGTGCCAGCAGTGAAGCGCGGTCAGGACTCAGCACAGATACGCAGTATTTT.

CDR3 amino acids: CASSLSVESYGYTF. The CDR3, as DNA: TGTGCCAGCAGCTTATCGGTAGAGAGCTATGGCTACACCTTC. The chain has TRBV7-9 and TRBJ1-2; no definite D call. CDR3 length: 14 amino acids. The V gene lost 2 bases and the J gene lost 4 bases, with 11 bases spanning the gap. Germline assignment: CDR1 SEHNR and CDR2 FQNEAQ (reference sequence).

The chain recombines TRBV2 with TRBJ1-5; 11 bases map to TRBD1. The CDR3 extends over 15 amino acids. Germline CDR1 is SNHLY and CDR2 is FYNNEI. With 5 bases clipped from V and 7 bases from J, the junction kept 7 bases outside the gene matches. CDR3 in amino acids: CASSLGTGGEQPQHF. CDR3 bases: TGTGCCAGCAGTTTAGGGACAGGGGGGGAACAGCCCCAGCATTTT. The entire variable domain, with the rest obtained from reference TRBV2 and TRBJ1-5, is as follows: EPEVTQTPSHQVTQMGQEVILRCVPISNHLYFYWYRQILGQKVEFLVSFYNNEISEKSEIFDDQFSVERPDGSNFTLKIRSTKLEDSAMYFCASSLGTGGEQPQHFGDGTRLSIL.

V gene TRBV2 combines with J gene TRBJ1-5, with a tentative D call TRBD1 (5 bases). Germline V gene data show CDR1 as SNHLY and CDR2 as FYNNEI. With 0 bases removed from V and 4 bases from J, the gap between germline ends came to 7 bases. The length of the CDR3 is 14 residues. Written as DNA, the CDR3 is TGTGCCAGCAGTGAAGCGTGGGGGAATCAGCCCCAGCATTTT. Encoded protein: CASSEAWGNQPQHF.

The chain links TRBV6-5 to TRBJ1-1, with D possibly matching TRBD1 (6 bases). V gave up 6 bases and J gave up 0 bases, with 11 bases separating them. Per germline, CDR1 MNHEY and CDR2 SVGAGI. There are 14 residues in the CDR3. In nucleotides, the CDR3 is TGTGCCAGCAGCAACGGACAGCTGAACACTGAAGCTTTCTTT. It encodes CASSNGQLNTEAFF.

This clone has a single count. The chain carries TRBV28 and TRBJ2-7; 7 bases agree with TRBD1. V gave up 7 bases and J gave up 4 bases; unmatched junction bases: 10. This CDR3 spans 14 amino acids. CDR1 is MDHEN, CDR2 SYDVKM, per germline. DNA of the CDR3: TGTGCCAGCACCAAACAGGGGCCTCCTTACGAGCAGTACTTC. Protein sequence: CASTKQGPPYEQYF.

The V gene is TRBV12-5, the J gene TRBJ1-5; 11 nucleotides line up with TRBD1. The CDR3 spans 14 residues. Trimming cost V 6 bases and J 5 bases; bases outside gene matches: 3. Germline V gene sequence: CDR1 LGHNT, CDR2 FRNRAP. CDR3 DNA sequence: TGTGCTAGTGGCCGGACAGGGGGCGATCAGCCCCAGCATTTT. Translation gives CASGRTGGDQPQHF.

The chain uses TRBV4-1 and TRBJ1-3, with D perhaps matching TRBD1 (5 bases). CDR3 size: 15 residues. The germline V gene has CDR1 MGHRA and CDR2 YSYEKL. Trimming cost V 3 bases and J 4 bases, with 13 bases left between them. CDR3 in amino acids: CASSHVSGRGNTIYF. The CDR3 nucleotides read TGCGCCAGCAGCCACGTCTCAGGGAGGGGAAACACCATATATTTT.